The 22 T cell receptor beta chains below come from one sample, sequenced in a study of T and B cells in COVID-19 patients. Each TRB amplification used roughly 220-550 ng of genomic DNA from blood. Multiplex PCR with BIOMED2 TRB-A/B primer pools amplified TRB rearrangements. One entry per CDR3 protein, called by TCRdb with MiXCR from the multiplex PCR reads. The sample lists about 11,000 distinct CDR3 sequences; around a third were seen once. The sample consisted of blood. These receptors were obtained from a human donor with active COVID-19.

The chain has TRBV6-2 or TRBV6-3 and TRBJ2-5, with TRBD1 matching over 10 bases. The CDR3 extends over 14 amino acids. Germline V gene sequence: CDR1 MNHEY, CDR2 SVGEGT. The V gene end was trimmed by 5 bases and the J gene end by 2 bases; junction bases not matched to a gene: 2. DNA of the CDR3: TGTGCCAGCAGTCGGGACAGGGGACAAGAGACCCAGTACTTC. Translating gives CASSRDRGQETQYF.

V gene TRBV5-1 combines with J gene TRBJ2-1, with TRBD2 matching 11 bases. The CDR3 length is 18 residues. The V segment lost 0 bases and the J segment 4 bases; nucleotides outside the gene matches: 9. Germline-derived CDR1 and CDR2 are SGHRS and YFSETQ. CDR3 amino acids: CASSLAPSGGRRYNEQFF. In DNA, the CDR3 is TGCGCCAGCAGCTTGGCCCCTAGCGGGGGGCGAAGATACAATGAGCAGTTCTTC.

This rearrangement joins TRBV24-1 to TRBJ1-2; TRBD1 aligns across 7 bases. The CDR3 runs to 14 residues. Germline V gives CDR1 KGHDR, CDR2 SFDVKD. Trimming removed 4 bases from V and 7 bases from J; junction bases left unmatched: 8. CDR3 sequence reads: CATSEPRQGVGYTF. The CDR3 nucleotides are TGTGCCACCAGTGAACCCCGACAGGGTGTTGGCTACACCTTC.

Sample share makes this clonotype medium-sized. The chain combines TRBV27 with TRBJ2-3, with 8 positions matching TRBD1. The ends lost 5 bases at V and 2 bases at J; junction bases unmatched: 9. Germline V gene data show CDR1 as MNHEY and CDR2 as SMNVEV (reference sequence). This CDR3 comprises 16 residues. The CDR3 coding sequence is TGTGCCAGCAGTCTTCTCGGGACAGGCGACACAGATACGCAGTATTTT. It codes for CASSLLGTGDTDTQYF.

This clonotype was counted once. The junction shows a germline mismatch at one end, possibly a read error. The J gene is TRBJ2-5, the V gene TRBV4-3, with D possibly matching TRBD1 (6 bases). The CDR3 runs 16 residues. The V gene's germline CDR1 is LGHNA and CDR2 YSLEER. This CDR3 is CASSQGYYRGQETQYF. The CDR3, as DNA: TGCGCCAGCAGTCAAGGATACTATAGGGGGCAAGAGACCCAGTACTTC.

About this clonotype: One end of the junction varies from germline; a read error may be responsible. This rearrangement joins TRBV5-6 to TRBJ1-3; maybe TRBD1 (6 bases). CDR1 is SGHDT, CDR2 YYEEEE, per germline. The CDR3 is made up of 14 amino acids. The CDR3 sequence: CASSSRGPGNTIYF. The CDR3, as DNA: TGCGCCAGCAGCTCCAGGGGTCCTGGAAACACCATATATTTT.

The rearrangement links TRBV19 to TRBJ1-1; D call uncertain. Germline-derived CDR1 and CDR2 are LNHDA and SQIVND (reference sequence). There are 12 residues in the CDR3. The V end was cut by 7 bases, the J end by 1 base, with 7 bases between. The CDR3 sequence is CASTDWNTEAFF. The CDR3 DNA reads TGTGCCAGTACGGACTGGAACACTGAAGCTTTCTTT.

In DNA, the CDR3 is TGCAGCGTGGGGGGCCCCGGGACAGACAGTAATGAAAAACTGTTTTTT. Translated: CSVGGPGTDSNEKLFF. The chain joins TRBV29-1 to TRBJ1-4; 7 nucleotides match TRBD1. V was pared by 6 bases and J by 4 bases, with 14 bases of the junction left unmatched. Germline CDR1 SQVTM, CDR2 ANQGSEA. The CDR3 spans 16 residues.

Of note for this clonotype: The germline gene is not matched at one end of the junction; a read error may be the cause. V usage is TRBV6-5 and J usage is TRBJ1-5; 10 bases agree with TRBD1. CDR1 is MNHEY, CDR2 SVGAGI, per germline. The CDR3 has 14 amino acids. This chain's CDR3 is CASRGGQGDQPQHF. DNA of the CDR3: TGCGCCAGCAGGGGAGGACAGGGGGATCAGCCCCAGCATTTT.

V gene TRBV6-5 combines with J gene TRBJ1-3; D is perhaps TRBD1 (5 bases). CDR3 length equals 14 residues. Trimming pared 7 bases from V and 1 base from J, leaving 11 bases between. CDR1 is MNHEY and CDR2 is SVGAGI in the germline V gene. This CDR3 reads CASTGISSGNTIYF. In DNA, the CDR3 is TGTGCCAGCACAGGGATCTCATCTGGAAACACCATATATTTT.

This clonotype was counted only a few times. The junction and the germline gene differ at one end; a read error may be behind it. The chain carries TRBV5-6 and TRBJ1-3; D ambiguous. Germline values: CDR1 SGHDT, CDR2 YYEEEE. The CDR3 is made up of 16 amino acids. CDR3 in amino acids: CASSLEGRISGNTIYF. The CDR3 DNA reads TGTGCCAGCAGTTTGGAGGGTCGGATTTCAGGAAACACCATATATTTT.

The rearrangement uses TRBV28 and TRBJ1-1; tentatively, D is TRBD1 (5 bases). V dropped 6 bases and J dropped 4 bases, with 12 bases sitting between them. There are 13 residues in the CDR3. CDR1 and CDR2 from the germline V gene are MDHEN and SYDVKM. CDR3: CASRRRGTTEAFF. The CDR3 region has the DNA TGTGCCAGCAGGCGGAGGGGCACCACTGAAGCTTTCTTT.

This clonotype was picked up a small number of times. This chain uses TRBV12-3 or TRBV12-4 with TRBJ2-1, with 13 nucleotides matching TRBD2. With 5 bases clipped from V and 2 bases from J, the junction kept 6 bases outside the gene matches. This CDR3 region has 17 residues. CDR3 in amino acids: CASSPRTSGGPYNEQFF. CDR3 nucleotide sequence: TGTGCCAGCAGTCCCCGGACTAGCGGGGGCCCCTACAATGAGCAGTTCTTC.

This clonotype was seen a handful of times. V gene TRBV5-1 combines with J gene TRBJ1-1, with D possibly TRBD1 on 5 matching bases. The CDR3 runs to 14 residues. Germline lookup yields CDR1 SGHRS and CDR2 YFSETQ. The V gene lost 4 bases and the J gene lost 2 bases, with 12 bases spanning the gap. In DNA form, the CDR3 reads TGCGCCAGCAGCCAGCGGGGCCTTAACACTGAAGCTTTCTTT. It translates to CASSQRGLNTEAFF.

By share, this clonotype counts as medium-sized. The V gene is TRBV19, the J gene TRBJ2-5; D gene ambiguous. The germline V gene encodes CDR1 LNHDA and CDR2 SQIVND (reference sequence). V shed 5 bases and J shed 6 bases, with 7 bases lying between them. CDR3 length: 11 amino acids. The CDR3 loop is CASSLSKTQYF. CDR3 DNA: TGTGCCAGTAGTCTCTCCAAGACCCAGTACTTC. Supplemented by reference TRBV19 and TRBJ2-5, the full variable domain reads DGGITQSPKYLFRKEGQNVTLSCEQNLNHDAMYWYRQDPGQGLRLIYYSQIVNDFQKGDIAEGYSVSREKKESFPLTVTSAQKNPTAFYLCASSLSKTQYFGPGTRLLVL.

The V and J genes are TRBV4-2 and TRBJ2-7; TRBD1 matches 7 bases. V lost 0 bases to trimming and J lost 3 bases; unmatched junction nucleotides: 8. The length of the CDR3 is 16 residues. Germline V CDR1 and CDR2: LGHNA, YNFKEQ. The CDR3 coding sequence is TGTGCCAGCAGCCAAGAAGGGATACAGGGGAACTACGAGCAGTACTTC. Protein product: CASSQEGIQGNYEQYF.

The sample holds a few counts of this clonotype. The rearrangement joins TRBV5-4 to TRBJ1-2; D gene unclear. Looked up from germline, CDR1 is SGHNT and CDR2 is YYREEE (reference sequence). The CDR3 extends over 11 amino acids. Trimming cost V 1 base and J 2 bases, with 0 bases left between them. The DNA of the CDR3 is TGTGCCAGCAGCTTGAACTATGGCTACACCTTC. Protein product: CASSLNYGYTF.

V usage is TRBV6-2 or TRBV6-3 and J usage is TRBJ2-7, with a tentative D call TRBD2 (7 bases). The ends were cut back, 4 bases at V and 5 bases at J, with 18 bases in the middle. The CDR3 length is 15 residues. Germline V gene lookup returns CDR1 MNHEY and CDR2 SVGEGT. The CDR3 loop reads CASSSRRGGGNEQYF. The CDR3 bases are TGTGCCAGCAGTTCTCGTCGAGGGGGAGGGAACGAGCAGTACTTC.

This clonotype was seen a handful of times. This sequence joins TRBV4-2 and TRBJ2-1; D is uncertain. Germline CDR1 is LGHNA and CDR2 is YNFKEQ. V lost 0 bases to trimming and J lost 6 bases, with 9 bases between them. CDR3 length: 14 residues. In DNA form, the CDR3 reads TGTGCCAGCAGCCAAGAAAGGGTTTTCAATGAGCAGTTCTTC. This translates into CASSQERVFNEQFF.

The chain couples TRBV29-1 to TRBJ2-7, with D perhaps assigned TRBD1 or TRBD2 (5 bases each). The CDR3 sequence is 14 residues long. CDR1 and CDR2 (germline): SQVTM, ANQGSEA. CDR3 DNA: TGCAGTGCTAGAGACGGGACGGCGGCCTACGAGCAGTACTTC. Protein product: CSARDGTAAYEQYF.

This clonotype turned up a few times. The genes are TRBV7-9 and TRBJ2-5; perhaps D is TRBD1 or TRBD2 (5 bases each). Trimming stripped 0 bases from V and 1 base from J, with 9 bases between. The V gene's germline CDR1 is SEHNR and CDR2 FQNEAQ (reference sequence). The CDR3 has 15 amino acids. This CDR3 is CASSLASGPQETQYF. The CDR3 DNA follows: TGTGCCAGCAGCTTAGCGTCGGGGCCCCAAGAGACCCAGTACTTC.

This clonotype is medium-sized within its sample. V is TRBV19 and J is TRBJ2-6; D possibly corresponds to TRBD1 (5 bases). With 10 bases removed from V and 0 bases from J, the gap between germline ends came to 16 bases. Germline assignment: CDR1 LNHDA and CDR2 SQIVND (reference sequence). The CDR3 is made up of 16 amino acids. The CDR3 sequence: CATNGQGSSGANVLTF. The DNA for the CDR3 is TGTGCCACCAATGGGCAGGGTTCCTCTGGGGCCAACGTCCTGACTTTC.